This T cell receptor beta chain was obtained from a study of T-cell memory formation after mild COVID-19. Study information: Each donor largely had its own TCR clusters.

The CDR3 is made up of 15 amino acids. CDR1 and CDR2 from the germline V gene are SGDLS and YYNGEE. With 8 bases clipped from V and 3 bases from J, the junction kept 10 bases outside the gene matches. Notes on this clonotype: The antigen is not known.

Study outcomes and limitations: Clones contracting over day 15 to 85 were CD4/CD8 balanced, with later expanders leaning CD4+. CD4+ contracting clones lay mainly in CM and EM, CD8+ ones in EMRA.

The authors produced TCR alpha and TCR beta cDNA libraries with sample barcodes and UMIs by 5'RACE using constant-segment primers. Via MiXCR, TCRdb re-called the 5' RACE reads, giving one row per CDR3 protein. The sample records about 350,000 distinct CDR3 sequences, around an eighth being singletons. Sequencing was done on a sample of PBMCs or a T cell subset sorted from them (not recorded which). The sequence derives from a man between 18 and 35 years old who had mild COVID-19 (a few samples of this study predate the infection). Cell type and time point are not known. The genes are TRBV9 and TRBJ2-1, with 8 bases that match TRBD2. The CDR3 region is CASNPGLGDYNEQFF. CDR3 DNA: TGTGCCAGTAACCCGGGACTAGGAGACTACAATGAGCAGTTCTTC.